This entry is about one T cell receptor (beta chain). The sample is drawn from a study of shared clonotypes between healthy human individuals. Only in-frame clones appear in the TCRdb table, and some are missing; sequencing was by immunoSEQ multiplex PCR. The sample lists 2 million or so clones, approximately 95% occurring once. What was sequenced was naive CD4+ T cells sorted from blood. Subset denoted: CD45RA+ positively selected. The receptor comes from a young man in good health.

CDR3 residues: CASKVGWGANYPDTDTQYF. The CDR3 region has the DNA TGTGCCAGCAAAGTGGGTTGGGGGGCTAATTACCCTGACACAGATACGCAGTATTTT. V and J are TRBV11-2 and TRBJ2-3, with D perhaps TRBD1 or TRBD2 (6 bases each). Trimming took off 7 bases at V and 2 bases at J, with 28 bases between the two ends. This CDR3 contains 19 residues. Germline-derived CDR1 and CDR2 are SGHAT and FQNNGV.